This is a list of T cell receptor beta chains from one sample in a study of T cells in Graves' hyperthyroidism and ophthalmopathy. TCRdb used MiXCR to reprocess the multiplex PCR reads, holding one entry per CDR3 protein. The sample records approximately 330,000 distinct CDR3 sequences, about 20% being singletons. Sequenced sample: blood. The receptors come from a woman in her fifties or sixties with Graves' hyperthyroidism. The CDR3 runs from the conserved cysteine through the conserved F or W. A D gene is named only where the DNA matches it firmly. The listing skips clone size in some rows; elsewhere it reads once, few, many or a size class.

d_gene | j_gene | abundance | v_gene | CDR3nt | CDR3aa
- | TRBJ1-5 | few | TRBV4-1 | TGCGCCAGCAGCCAAGGGTGGGATGGAGGGAAGGAGCCCCAGCATTTT | CASSQGWDGGKEPQHF
- | TRBJ2-3 | few | TRBV12-3/TRBV12-4 | TGTGCCAGCAGTTTATCCTCCGGGATTCGTCGAGCAGATACGCAGTATTTT | CASSLSSGIRRADTQYF
- | TRBJ1-1 | many | TRBV18 | TGTGCCAGCTCACCACCCAGGTCAGAGAACACTGAAGCTTTCTTT | CASSPPRSENTEAFF
- | TRBJ2-1 | few | TRBV27 | TGTGCCAGCAGTTTATGGTTGGGGGGAGACCCGAGCTCCTACAATGAGCAGTTCTTC | CASSLWLGGDPSSYNEQFF
TRBD2 | TRBJ2-7 | many | TRBV20-1 | TGCAGTGCTACCCCCGTAGCGGGGATCTACGAGCAGTACTTC | CSATPVAGIYEQYF
TRBD1 | TRBJ2-3 | - | TRBV5-4 | TGTGCCAGCAGCGCCGGTGGGACAGGGGTTCCAGATACGCAGTATTTT | CASSAGGTGVPDTQYF
- | TRBJ2-1 | few | TRBV5-1 | TGCGCCAGCAGCTTGTACAAGAACTACAATGAGCAGTTCTTC | CASSLYKNYNEQFF
- | TRBJ2-1 | - | TRBV6-1 | TGTGCCAGCCCGCCGCGGTGGGGGACCCCTTACAATGAGCAGTTCTTC | CASPPRWGTPYNEQFF
TRBD2 | TRBJ2-7 | many | TRBV28 | TGTGCCAGCAGTTCCCCGGGGAGGGTGGGCGAGCAGTACTTC | CASSSPGRVGEQYF
- | TRBJ2-3 | few | TRBV12-3/TRBV12-4 | TGTGCCAGCAGCTTATCTGGGACGCAGTATTTT | CASSLSGTQYF
- | TRBJ2-2 | - | TRBV28 | TGTGCCAGCAGTTCTCCCGGCGTCCGATGGCTGTTTTTT | CASSSPGVRWLFF
- | TRBJ2-5 | many | TRBV3-1 | TGTGCCAGCAGAGCTTACACCGGTGGGCCCCAGTACTTC | CASRAYTGGPQYF
- | TRBJ1-5 | many | TRBV2 | TGTGCCAGCACTAGTCAGGCTCGGGCGCCCCAGCATTTT | CASTSQARAPQHF
TRBD2 | TRBJ2-3 | - | TRBV20-1 | TGCAGTGCTAGAGAGGTTAGCGGGAGTTCGGATACGCAGTATTTT | CSAREVSGSSDTQYF
- | TRBJ2-4 | - | TRBV7-8 | TGTGCCAGCAGCTTAGTTGGGGCCAAAAACATTCAGTACTTC | CASSLVGAKNIQYF
TRBD1 | TRBJ2-1 | many | TRBV3-1 | TGTGCCAGCAGCCCGGGACAGGGCAACAATGAGCAGTTCTTC | CASSPGQGNNEQFF
TRBD1 | TRBJ1-4 | many | TRBV3-1 | TGTGCCAGCAGCCAACAGGGACAGGGAGGAAAACTGTTTTTT | CASSQQGQGGKLFF
- | TRBJ2-3 | many | TRBV6-5 | TGTGCCAGCAGTTGGACGGGGAGCACAGATACGCAGTATTTT | CASSWTGSTDTQYF
- | TRBJ1-5 | - | TRBV27 | TGTGCCAGCAGTTTAAACAGGTTCCTCAATCAGCCCCAGCATTTT | CASSLNRFLNQPQHF
- | TRBJ2-7 | few | TRBV10-3 | TGTGCCATCAGGAACAGAGACGAGCAGTACTTC | CAIRNRDEQYF
- | TRBJ2-2 | - | TRBV7-3 | TGTGCCAAGCGAGGGACAAACTACACCGGGGAGCTGTTTTTT | CAKRGTNYTGELFF
- | TRBJ2-1 | many | TRBV7-9 | TGTGCCAGCAGCCTCCCTACGAGGGTCAATGAGCAGTTCTTC | CASSLPTRVNEQFF
TRBD2 | TRBJ2-2 | - | TRBV9 | TGTGCCAGCAGCGTAGCTAGCGGGGGGGCAGACACCGGGGAGCTGTTTTTT | CASSVASGGADTGELFF
TRBD1 | TRBJ1-4 | few | TRBV9 | TGTGCCAGCAGCGCCTCGGGACAGGGAAATGAAAAACTGTTTTTT | CASSASGQGNEKLFF
TRBD1 | TRBJ1-5 | - | TRBV27 | TGTGCCAGCAGTGAGGGGGCCGAGACTCAGCCCCAGCATTTT | CASSEGAETQPQHF
- | TRBJ2-3 | many | TRBV28 | TGTGCCAGCAGTCCCCCCAGGGAGGTGGATACGCAGTATTTT | CASSPPREVDTQYF
TRBD1 | TRBJ2-5 | - | TRBV6-1 | TGTGCCAGCAGGACGGGACAGATAGGGGAGACCCAGTACTTC | CASRTGQIGETQYF
- | TRBJ2-5 | many | TRBV12-3/TRBV12-4 | TGTGCCAGCAGATATGGGGGGGCCGTTCTCGAGACCCAGTACTTC | CASRYGGAVLETQYF
TRBD2 | TRBJ2-3 | few | TRBV6-1 | TGTGCCAGCAGACTTACTAGCGCGACTCTCACAGATACGCAGTATTTT | CASRLTSATLTDTQYF
TRBD1 | TRBJ1-1 | - | TRBV6-2/TRBV6-3 | TGTGCCAGCAGTTACTCTAGGTGGGGACAGGGAAACACTGAAGCTTTCTTT | CASSYSRWGQGNTEAFF
- | TRBJ2-3 | - | TRBV3-1 | TGTGCCAGCAGCCAAAACCCGGGGACAGATACGCAGTATTTT | CASSQNPGTDTQYF